This entry is about one T cell receptor beta chain. The data belong to a study of blood T cell repertoires in COVID-19. On the study more broadly: COVID-19 samples collected from the United States, Italy and Spain covered acute and convalescent phases. Sample material is recorded as cDNA or gDNA derived from T cells, B-cell-depleted T cells, or PBMCs.

In the authors' workflow: Amplification from reference gene primers served as the basis for estimated nucleated cell counts. The protocol was immunoSEQ multiplex PCR, while the TCRdb copy is restricted to in-frame clones and leaves out a portion. V and J calls plus clone size are reproduced from that table; the DNA served to infer D and trimming. The table records hundreds of thousands of clones, approximately 83% of them present only once. Germline trimming cut 4 bases from V and 0 bases from J; bases unmatched to any gene: 4. CDR1 and CDR2 from the germline V gene are LGHDT and YNNKEL (reference sequence). The CDR3 runs 16 residues.

The sequence came from a woman older than 75 with acute or convalescent COVID-19. Sequencing input: peripheral blood. The rearrangement uses TRBV3-1 (or the pseudogene TRBV3-2) and TRBJ1-1, with 11 nucleotides matching TRBD1. The CDR3 DNA sequence: TGTGCCAGCAGCCCGGGACAGGGGGGACTGAACACTGAAGCTTTCTTT. It encodes CASSPGQGGLNTEAFF.